This passage covers 10 T cell receptor beta chains from one sample sequenced in a study of T cell responses to AZD1222 COVID-19 vaccine. The assay was immunoSEQ multiplex PCR, and TCRdb's table has in-frame clones only and misses some. Here the sample spans about 130,000 clones, roughly nine tenths being singletons. Sequenced here: peripheral blood, sampled on day 0 of AZD1222 vaccination. Receptors were obtained from an adult in good health.

For this clone: Other DNA sequences in this sample translate to the same CDR3. This chain connects TRBV25-1 to TRBJ1-2; D might be TRBD1 (5 bases). This CDR3 has 12 amino acids. Germline lookup yields CDR1 MGHDK and CDR2 SYGVNS. V was pared by 2 bases and J by 6 bases, with 7 bases between. The CDR3 reads CASSELGDGYTF. In DNA, the CDR3 is TGTGCCAGCAGTGAACTAGGGGATGGCTACACCTTC.

This clone has more than one count but fewer than ten. The rearrangement joins TRBV12-3 or TRBV12-4 to TRBJ2-7; D remains ambiguous. The V and J ends lost 8 bases and 0 bases respectively, with 8 bases between them. CDR3 length equals 12 residues. CDR3 in amino acids: CASGVSSYEQYF. The CDR3 nucleotides are TGTGCCAGCGGGGTAAGCTCCTACGAGCAGTACTTC.

The V and J genes are TRBV7-2 and TRBJ2-7, with D uncertain. Between the trimmed V and J ends, which lost 1 base and 7 bases, there was a span of 14 bases. Germline V gene data show CDR1 as SGHTA and CDR2 as FQGNSA. This CDR3 is 14 amino acids long. This chain's CDR3 is CASSLGSWAEEQYF. CDR3 in DNA: TGTGCCAGCAGCTTAGGATCCTGGGCAGAAGAGCAGTACTTC.

The chain employs TRBV27 and TRBJ1-2; D unclear. The V end was cut by 5 bases, the J end by 4 bases, with 14 bases between. Germline V gene lookup returns CDR1 MNHEY and CDR2 SMNVEV (reference sequence). This CDR3 contains 14 residues. The CDR3, as DNA: TGTGCCAGCAGTCCCAGGACGGTCTCCTATGGCTACACCTTC. Encoded protein: CASSPRTVSYGYTF.

The V call is TRBV11-2, the J call TRBJ2-1; 12 bases map to TRBD1. Germline CDR1 SGHAT, CDR2 FQNNGV. This CDR3 contains 17 residues. Unmatched junction bases numbered 12, after V lost 5 bases and J lost 7 bases. For the CDR3, the DNA is TGTGCCAGCAGCCGATTAACTGGGGACAGGGGGCGGAATGAGCAGTTCTTC. It yields the protein CASSRLTGDRGRNEQFF.

The chain uses TRBV3-1 (or the pseudogene TRBV3-2) and TRBJ2-5; TRBD2 is a possible D gene (6 bases). Trimming took 0 bases from V and 3 from J, leaving 17 bases between them. Germline CDR1 is LGHDT and CDR2 is YNNKEL (reference sequence). This CDR3 has 17 amino acids. The CDR3 DNA reads as TGTGCCAGCAGCCAAGATTACGCGGAAGGAGGGGAAGAGACCCAGTACTTC. Its protein is CASSQDYAEGGEETQYF.

The genes are TRBV7-9 and TRBJ2-5; TRBD2 might be the D (6 bases). The V end was cut by 0 bases, the J end by 4 bases, with 9 bases between. This CDR3 region has 14 residues. Germline V gene lookup returns CDR1 SEHNR and CDR2 FQNEAQ (reference sequence). CDR3 DNA sequence: TGTGCCAGCAGCTTAGCGACTAGTAGAGAGACCCAGTACTTC. This translates into CASSLATSRETQYF.

The CDR3 DNA is TGTGCCAGCAGCGACCGACAGGCTCTTGCCGGAAACACCATATATTTT. Residues: CASSDRQALAGNTIYF. This rearrangement joins TRBV14 to TRBJ1-3; tentatively, D is TRBD1 (6 bases). The CDR3 loop spans 16 amino acids. Germline V lookup: CDR1 SGHDN, CDR2 FVKESK. The V and J ends lost 5 bases and 4 bases respectively, with 18 bases between them.

This chain joins TRBV6-1 and TRBJ1-2; 7 bases line up with TRBD1. The V and J ends lost 1 base and 4 bases, in that order; junction bases with no gene match: 6. Germline CDR1 is MNHNS and CDR2 is SASEGT. The CDR3 is made up of 15 amino acids. The CDR3 loop is CASSEGGQSSYGYTF. CDR3 nucleotides: TGTGCCAGCAGTGAAGGGGGACAGTCATCCTATGGCTACACCTTC.

V usage is TRBV6-2 or TRBV6-3 and J usage is TRBJ1-4, with 7 bases identical to TRBD1. Germline trimming cut 4 bases from V and 7 bases from J; bases unmatched to any gene: 6. The CDR3 extends over 14 amino acids. Per the germline V gene, CDR1 is MNHEY and CDR2 is SVGEGT. In nucleotides, the CDR3 is TGTGCCAGCAGTTTCCAGGGGGGGAGTGAAAAACTGTTTTTT. It specifies CASSFQGGSEKLFF.